One TCR beta chain is described in this entry. The antigen remains unidentified. This sample was included in a study of shared clonotypes between healthy human individuals. From germline, CDR1 is SGHRS and CDR2 YFSETQ. V dropped 0 bases and J dropped 8 bases, with 17 bases sitting between them. The CDR3 is 16 amino acids. Sorted-subset replicate PCRs used 200 ng DNA, about 30,000 T cell genomes. The data were produced by immunoSEQ multiplex PCR, yet TCRdb's version contains in-frame clones alone and is incomplete. This repertoire shows about 1.5 million clones, 98% found once; its top ten account for roughly 0.4%. Study outcomes and limitations: Rarefaction demonstrated incomplete sorted-subset sequencing despite large depth. Among donors, the sharing of clonotypes was expected to be influenced by sequencing depth.

Sequenced material: naive CD4+ T cells sorted from blood. The subset is: CD45RA+ positively selected. The TCR was taken from a man aged 25 to 45 in good health. The chain uses TRBV5-1 and TRBJ1-4; perhaps TRBD1 as D (6 bases). CDR3 bases: TGCGCCAGCAGCTTGGTCCTGGCAGGGGTTAGGGAAAAACTGTTTTTT. As protein: CASSLVLAGVREKLFF.